The 18 T cell receptor beta chains in this list originate from one sample, sequenced in a study of T-cell memory formation after mild COVID-19. TCRdb reprocessed the 5' RACE reads via MiXCR and lists one record per CDR3 protein. Among 200,000 to 250,000 distinct CDR3 sequences listed, 27% were seen once. The specimen sequenced was PBMCs or a T cell subset sorted from them (not recorded which). Receptors originate from an adult woman who had mild COVID-19 (a few samples of this study predate the infection). Cell type and time point are not known.

V gene TRBV30 combines with J gene TRBJ2-2, with 10 bases that match TRBD2. CDR3 length: 14 amino acids. Germline-derived CDR1 and CDR2 are GTSNPN and SVGIG (reference sequence). The CDR3 nucleotides are TGTGCTTTCCTCCTGACTAGCGGGTTCGGGGAGCTGTTTTTT. It yields the protein CAFLLTSGFGELFF.

This clonotype was picked up a small number of times. The chain links TRBV7-8 to TRBJ2-3; 9 bases fit TRBD1. The CDR3 length is 18 residues. Germline loops: CDR1 SGHVS, CDR2 FQNEAQ. The V and J ends lost 5 bases and 3 bases, in that order; junction bases with no gene match: 15. CDR3 DNA sequence: TGTGCCAGCAGCCTCCGGGACAGGGTTGTTATTGGTACAGATACGCAGTATTTT. Its protein is CASSLRDRVVIGTDTQYF.

The V call is TRBV6-2 or TRBV6-3, the J call TRBJ2-7, with D possibly matching TRBD1 (6 bases). Per germline, CDR1 MNHEY and CDR2 SVGEGT. V lost 5 bases and J lost 3, with 14 bases in between. CDR3 length: 14 residues. In DNA form, the CDR3 reads TGTGCCAGCAGTGCTACAGGGTTGGGCTACGAGCAGTACTTC. Its translation: CASSATGLGYEQYF.

The V gene is TRBV6-5, the J gene TRBJ1-1, with D possibly TRBD1 on 5 matching bases. This CDR3 contains 16 residues. Germline lookup yields CDR1 MNHEY and CDR2 SVGAGI. V was shortened by 0 bases and J by 8 bases, with 19 bases between the two germline ends. In DNA, the CDR3 is TGTGCCAGCAGTTACTCGGGGACCCTAACAGGATCGGAAGCTTTCTTT. Residues: CASSYSGTLTGSEAFF.

This chain joins TRBV20-1 and TRBJ1-2, with a possible D match to TRBD1 (6 bases). V shed 2 bases and J shed 9 bases, with 19 bases lying between them. Germline CDR1 reads DFQATT; CDR2 reads SNEGSKA (reference sequence). The CDR3 totals 14 residues. Here the CDR3 DNA reads TGCAGTGCTAGAAACTCTCTGCTACAGGGACGCTACACCTTC. Its translation is CSARNSLLQGRYTF.

J is TRBJ2-3 and V is TRBV5-1, with D hard to call. CDR3 length: 16 amino acids. V was trimmed by 7 bases and J by 0 bases, leaving 18 bases between them. Per the germline V gene, CDR1 is SGHRS and CDR2 is YFSETQ. In nucleotides, the CDR3 is TGCGCCAGCGTACTGTCCCCCGTCACTAGCACAGATACGCAGTATTTT. Its protein product is CASVLSPVTSTDTQYF.

This clonotype has only a few counts. V and J are TRBV6-5 and TRBJ1-3; the match to TRBD1 covers 11 bases. CDR1 MNHEY and CDR2 SVGAGI come from the germline V gene. The V and J ends lost 2 bases and 7 bases, in that order; junction bases with no gene match: 7. The CDR3 contains 16 residues. The CDR3, as DNA: TGTGCCAGCAGTTACCTTGGACAGGGGGCACGGAACACCATATATTTT. It encodes CASSYLGQGARNTIYF.

Only a few counts were recorded for this clonotype. This chain joins TRBV30 and TRBJ2-1, with a weak D call TRBD1 (5 bases). V lost 3 bases, J lost 3 bases, and 12 bases lay in between. The CDR3 length is 14 residues. The germline gives CDR1 GTSNPN, CDR2 SVGIG (reference sequence). The chain's CDR3 is CAWRLGAYYNEQFF. CDR3 coding DNA: TGTGCCTGGAGGCTAGGGGCCTACTACAATGAGCAGTTCTTC.

The chain recombines TRBV19 with TRBJ2-6; D might be TRBD2 (5 bases). The CDR3 extends over 18 amino acids. CDR1 LNHDA and CDR2 SQIVND come from the germline V gene (reference sequence). V lost 3 bases and J lost 2, with 17 bases in between. This chain's CDR3 is CASSIFSRGYAGANVLTF. The DNA of the CDR3 is TGTGCCAGTAGTATTTTTAGTCGCGGGTATGCTGGGGCCAACGTCCTGACTTTC.

The chain links TRBV7-9 to TRBJ1-6; 7 bases map to TRBD1. After removal of 5 bases from V and 5 bases from J, the junction contained 3 bases not matched to a gene. Germline lookup yields CDR1 SEHNR and CDR2 FQNEAQ (reference sequence). The CDR3 runs 14 residues. CDR3 loop: CASSQTGNNSPLHF. For the CDR3, the DNA is TGTGCCAGCAGCCAGACAGGGAATAATTCACCCCTCCACTTT.

This chain joins TRBV12-3 or TRBV12-4 and TRBJ2-1; 7 bases agree with TRBD1. The CDR3 is made up of 14 amino acids. The junction had 1 base not matched to a gene; V was cut back by 4 bases and J by 1 base. The CDR3: CASSSTGSYNEQFF. The CDR3 region has the DNA TGTGCCAGCAGTTCGACAGGGTCCTACAATGAGCAGTTCTTC.

This chain links TRBV7-3 with TRBJ2-2, with TRBD2 matching over 9 bases. CDR1 and CDR2 (germline): SGHTA, FQGTGA. With V trimmed by 8 bases and J by 5 bases, 12 bases remained unmatched. The CDR3 has 16 amino acids. The CDR3 DNA is TGTGCCAGCCAAACGGCGGGAGGGCTCTTGACCGGGGAGCTGTTTTTT. As protein: CASQTAGGLLTGELFF. The full variable domain, rest sourced from reference TRBV7-3 and TRBJ2-2, is GAGVSQTPSNKVTEKGKYVELRCDPISGHTALYWYRQSLGQGPEFLIYFQGTGAADDSGLPNDRFFAVRPEGSVSTLKIQRTERGDSAVYLCASQTAGGLLTGELFFGEGSRLTVL.

This chain joins TRBV6-1 and TRBJ2-3; D is perhaps TRBD1 (6 bases). The CDR3 sequence is 14 residues long. With 11 bases removed from V and 3 bases from J, the gap between germline ends came to 18 bases. Germline CDR1 MNHNS, CDR2 SASEGT. CDR3 DNA sequence: TGTGCCGGATCCCAGGGGAAGGGAACAGATACGCAGTATTTT. Protein: CAGSQGKGTDTQYF.

This chain links TRBV9 with TRBJ2-3, with D unclear. The CDR3 totals 16 residues. Trimming shortened V by 0 bases and J by 2 bases, and 13 bases separated the two germline ends. The germline gives CDR1 SGDLS, CDR2 YYNGEE. As DNA, the CDR3 is TGTGCCAGCAGCGTAGCTGGACGAGTTCCCACAGATACGCAGTATTTT. This codes for CASSVAGRVPTDTQYF.

This clonotype was observed many times. This chain uses TRBV20-1 with TRBJ1-1; tentative D call: TRBD1 (6 bases). The CDR3 consists of 13 residues. Germline CDR1 is DFQATT and CDR2 is SNEGSKA (reference sequence). V lost 0 bases and J 8 bases, leaving 13 bases between the germline ends. CDR3: CSARDLRGTEAFF. CDR3 in DNA: TGCAGTGCTAGAGATCTTAGAGGGACAGAAGCTTTCTTT.

The chain has TRBV24-1 and TRBJ2-5, with 10 nucleotides matching TRBD1. Trimming at V came to 1 base and at J to 4 bases, leaving 5 bases not matched to a gene. This CDR3 has 16 amino acids. CDR1 is KGHDR, CDR2 SFDVKD, per germline. CDR3 sequence: CATSDFGTGARETQYF. CDR3 bases: TGTGCCACCAGTGATTTTGGGACAGGGGCTCGAGAGACCCAGTACTTC.

Here the CDR3 DNA reads TGTGCCACCAGTCTAGAGGTTGGGGCGTTCGGAGATACGCAGTATTTT. Translation gives CATSLEVGAFGDTQYF. V gene TRBV15 combines with J gene TRBJ2-3, with D possibly TRBD1 on 5 matching bases. The V gene's germline CDR1 is LNHNV and CDR2 YYDKDF (reference sequence). The CDR3 runs 16 residues. V gave up 6 bases and J gave up 5 bases, with 21 bases separating them.

This clonotype was observed a handful of times. J is TRBJ1-4 and V is TRBV12-3 or TRBV12-4, with TRBD1 matching 9 bases. V lost 1 base, J lost 8 bases, and 5 bases stayed unmatched. This CDR3 contains 15 residues. The CDR3 nucleotides read TGTGCCAGCAGTTTAGGAGACAGGGGGAGGGAAAAACTGTTTTTT. It codes for CASSLGDRGREKLFF.